One and the same sample provided the 14 T cell receptor beta chains below, sequenced in a study of blood T cells in healthy people across ages. PCR was performed a second time for about 6 to 12 cycles using a sample-barcoded 5' primer and a J-beta primer mix. TCRdb itself ran the 5' RACE reads through MiXCR, one entry per CDR3 protein. The sample carries about 1.5 million distinct CDR3 sequences, around 40% recorded once. The specimen sequenced was blood. These TCRs come from a woman in her late teens or twenties in good health.

This clonotype was seen a handful of times. The chain carries TRBV11-2 and TRBJ2-1; tentative D call: TRBD2 (5 bases). CDR3 length: 16 amino acids. Between the trimmed V and J ends, which lost 4 bases and 0 bases, there was a span of 13 bases. Per the germline V gene, CDR1 is SGHAT and CDR2 is FQNNGV. CDR3 nucleotide sequence: TGTGCCAGCAGCTCAAGGACTCAAAGCTCCTACAATGAGCAGTTCTTC. The encoded protein is CASSSRTQSSYNEQFF.

The chain uses TRBV6-1 and TRBJ2-7; the D gene is possibly TRBD1 (6 bases). The CDR3 extends over 17 amino acids. Trimming took 5 bases from V and 0 from J, leaving 20 bases between them. The germline CDR1 and CDR2 sequences are MNHNS and SASEGT. CDR3 protein: CASSPRGIQVSSYEQYF. CDR3 sequence (DNA): TGTGCCAGCAGTCCAAGGGGGATACAGGTTAGCTCCTACGAGCAGTACTTC.

This clonotype occurred a few times. The chain carries TRBV20-1 and TRBJ1-2; the match to TRBD1 covers 9 bases. V lost 5 bases and J lost 0; bases outside the gene matches: 7. The CDR3 consists of 15 residues. Germline assignment: CDR1 DFQATT and CDR2 SNEGSKA (reference sequence). CDR3 region: CSAFGTGIPNYGYTF. The CDR3, as DNA: TGCAGTGCTTTTGGGACAGGGATCCCTAACTATGGCTACACCTTC.

This sequence joins TRBV5-1 and TRBJ1-6; TRBD1 is a possible D gene (5 bases). Germline V gene sequence: CDR1 SGHRS, CDR2 YFSETQ. V was pared by 0 bases and J by 7 bases, with 17 bases between. The CDR3 spans 17 residues. The CDR3 DNA follows: TGCGCCAGCAGCTTGGCCGGACCAGGGTGGAGAAATTCACCCCTCCACTTT. Protein product: CASSLAGPGWRNSPLHF.

Comments on this clonotype: Its ends do not fully match the called genes, so a read error is possible. The V and J genes are TRBV30 and TRBJ2-4; D possibly corresponds to TRBD2 (5 bases). Judging by the DNA end, TRBJ2-7 fits better; the J call may be wrong. The CDR3 is 12 residues long. CDR1 and CDR2 from the germline V gene are GTSNPN and SVGIG (reference sequence). This chain's CDR3 is CAGSSLIYEQYF. The CDR3 coding sequence is TGTGCCGGGAGTTCACTAATCTACGAGCAGTACTTC.

The rearrangement links TRBV27 to TRBJ2-4; 8 nucleotides match TRBD1. The length of the CDR3 is 17 residues. Germline assignment: CDR1 MNHEY and CDR2 SMNVEV (reference sequence). V was clipped by 3 bases and J by 2 bases; unmatched bases: 9. CDR3 protein: CASSLWTGQGSKNIQYF. The CDR3 DNA sequence: TGTGCCAGCAGTTTGTGGACAGGACAGGGATCCAAAAACATTCAGTACTTC.

The rearrangement uses TRBV5-1 and TRBJ1-2, with D hard to call. CDR1 and CDR2 from the germline V gene are SGHRS and YFSETQ. V was clipped by 0 bases and J by 6 bases, with 12 bases between them. The CDR3 is 14 amino acids. For the CDR3, the DNA is TGCGCCAGCAGCTTGGGGTCTGGGAGTGATGGCTACACCTTC. The encoded protein is CASSLGSGSDGYTF.

The chain couples TRBV15 to TRBJ2-3; perhaps TRBD2 as D (6 bases). V was cut by 0 bases and J by 3 bases, with 10 bases left in between. The CDR3 contains 15 residues. Germline V gene data show CDR1 as LNHNV and CDR2 as YYDKDF (reference sequence). CDR3 DNA: TGTGCCACCAGCAGAGAGGGGGGAGCGACAGATACGCAGTATTTT. Its translation: CATSREGGATDTQYF.

The genes are TRBV7-2 and TRBJ1-4; D not certain. Trimming cost V 5 bases and J 6 bases, with 16 bases left between them. The germline V gene encodes CDR1 SGHTA and CDR2 FQGNSA. This CDR3 is 15 amino acids long. The CDR3 nucleotides are TGTGCCAGCAGCCCTAGACAAAGTTCTCATGAAAAACTGTTTTTT. Residues: CASSPRQSSHEKLFF.

Only a few counts were recorded for this clonotype. This sequence joins TRBV6-5 and TRBJ1-5; D is ambiguous. The CDR3 length is 14 residues. Trimming stripped 4 bases from V and 5 bases from J, with 12 bases between. The germline V gene has CDR1 MNHEY and CDR2 SVGAGI. The DNA for the CDR3 is TGTGCCAGCAGTTCGGTCGGGAGGGATCAGCCCCAGCATTTT. It codes for CASSSVGRDQPQHF.

The chain employs TRBV12-3 or TRBV12-4 and TRBJ2-5, with 10 bases identical to TRBD1. The CDR3 is made up of 15 amino acids. The V and J ends lost 2 bases and 11 bases, in that order; junction bases with no gene match: 11. The CDR3 loop reads CASSLLGQGLGEQYF. The CDR3 region has the DNA TGTGCCAGCAGTTTATTGGGACAGGGGTTGGGGGAGCAGTACTTC.

Comments on this clonotype: A much larger clone lies a single base off, so this may be a read error. The chain couples TRBV7-9 to TRBJ1-1, with unresolved D. Germline V gene sequence: CDR1 SEHNR, CDR2 FQNEAQ (reference sequence). CDR3 length: 12 amino acids. V was trimmed by 4 bases and J by 0 bases, leaving 3 bases between them. The CDR3 nucleotides read TGTGCCAGCAGCTGGGTGAACACTGAAGCTTTCTTT. Protein product: CASSWVNTEAFF.

V and J are TRBV12-3 or TRBV12-4 and TRBJ1-2; the D is unclear. The CDR3 is 13 amino acids. V dropped 1 base and J dropped 7 bases, with 10 bases sitting between them. CDR3 amino acids: CASSLVVGFGYTF. The CDR3 region has the DNA TGTGCCAGCAGTTTAGTGGTGGGTTTTGGCTACACCTTC.

The chain joins TRBV7-2 to TRBJ2-1; the match to TRBD2 covers 11 bases. The J call is doubtful: the DNA matches TRBJ2-7 better. Germline V CDR1 and CDR2: SGHTA, FQGNSA. This CDR3 spans 20 amino acids. CDR3 bases: TGTGCCAGCAGCTTTCCGGGTCGACAGGGACTAGCGGTTTCCTACAATGAGCAGTACTTC. Translating gives CASSFPGRQGLAVSYNEQYF.